These 14 T cell receptor beta chains originate from one sample sequenced in a study of blood T cell repertoires in COVID-19. Sequencing was performed with immunoSEQ multiplex PCR; in TCRdb, only in-frame clones are kept and a portion is missing. The sample carries some 48,000 clones, less than 95% recorded once. The sequenced material came from peripheral blood. Source of these receptors: a man between 65 and 85 years old with acute or convalescent COVID-19.

This chain uses TRBV5-4 with TRBJ2-1, with TRBD2 matching over 14 bases. The CDR3 length is 17 residues. Germline V CDR1 and CDR2: SGHNT, YYREEE (reference sequence). After removal of 4 bases from V and 5 bases from J, the junction contained 8 bases not matched to a gene. The CDR3 coding sequence is TGTGCCAGCAGCACCGGACTAGCGGGGGGCTCACACAATGAGCAGTTCTTC. Translated, it gives CASSTGLAGGSHNEQFF.

The chain uses TRBV18 and TRBJ1-1; D is unclear. Trimming took off 3 bases at V and 8 bases at J, with 22 bases between the two ends. CDR1 KGHSH and CDR2 LQKENI come from the germline V gene. The CDR3 sequence is 16 residues long. As DNA, the CDR3 is TGTGCCAGCTCACCCGGGGAGTTATTATATCCAGGAGAAGCTTTCTTT. Its protein product is CASSPGELLYPGEAFF.

This chain links TRBV4-2 with TRBJ1-2; maybe TRBD1 (5 bases). The CDR3 consists of 13 residues. With 7 bases removed from V and 6 bases from J, the gap between germline ends came to 15 bases. CDR1 is LGHNA, CDR2 YNFKEQ, per germline. DNA of the CDR3: TGTGCCAGCACCCTGAGGGGAGGTGATGGCTACACCTTC. It encodes CASTLRGGDGYTF.

The CDR3 DNA is TGTGCCAGCAGCTTAGCGGGACAGCTAAACACTGAAGCTTTCTTT. This gives the protein CASSLAGQLNTEAFF. This chain connects TRBV7-9 to TRBJ1-1, with TRBD1 matching 7 bases. Looked up from germline, CDR1 is SEHNR and CDR2 is FQNEAQ (reference sequence). With V trimmed by 0 bases and J by 2 bases, 3 bases remained unmatched. The CDR3 covers 15 residues.

This sequence joins TRBV18 and TRBJ1-2; D remains ambiguous. Looked up from germline, CDR1 is KGHSH and CDR2 is LQKENI. The CDR3 contains 16 residues. Trimming took off 3 bases at V and 7 bases at J, with 21 bases between the two ends. CDR3 DNA: TGTGCCAGCTCACCTGACCGCGACCGTGCGGCTTCTGGCTACACCTTC. It specifies CASSPDRDRAASGYTF.

The genes are TRBV7-9 and TRBJ1-4, with TRBD1 as a possible D gene (6 bases). V lost 5 bases, J lost 9 bases, and 19 bases lay in between. Per germline, CDR1 SEHNR and CDR2 FQNEAQ (reference sequence). The CDR3 totals 15 residues. The chain's CDR3 is CASSPRTDPMKKLFF. CDR3 bases: TGTGCCAGCAGCCCGCGGACAGATCCTATGAAAAAACTGTTTTTT.

The V call is TRBV6-5, the J call TRBJ1-4; 8 nucleotides agree with TRBD1. The germline V gene encodes CDR1 MNHEY and CDR2 SVGAGI. CDR3 length: 14 residues. The J segment lost 4 bases and the V segment lost 5 bases, leaving 3 bases of the junction unmatched. The CDR3 is CASSRDRRNEKLFF. CDR3 nucleotides: TGTGCCAGCAGTCGGGACAGGCGTAATGAAAAACTGTTTTTT.

This clone has only a few counts. The J gene is TRBJ1-4, the V gene TRBV5-6; 7 nucleotides match TRBD1. Germline V gives CDR1 SGHDT, CDR2 YYEEEE. V was clipped by 4 bases and J by 5 bases; unmatched bases: 17. The CDR3 is 18 amino acids. CDR3 DNA sequence: TGTGCCAGCAGCGACAGTAAGTCGAGACAGGGCTTAAATGAAAAACTGTTTTTT. Encoded protein: CASSDSKSRQGLNEKLFF.

The rearrangement links TRBV3-1 (or the pseudogene TRBV3-2) to TRBJ1-2, with D perhaps matching TRBD1 (5 bases). The CDR3 sequence is 15 residues long. Trimming took off 0 bases at V and 4 bases at J, with 12 bases between the two ends. CDR1 is LGHDT and CDR2 is YNNKEL in the germline V gene (reference sequence). The CDR3 DNA reads as TGTGCCAGCAGCCAAGAAGGGGAAGGGTTCTATGGCTACACCTTC. Translating gives CASSQEGEGFYGYTF.

The CDR3 loop reads CASSLAGLQGSNSPLHF. In DNA, the CDR3 is TGTGCCAGCAGCTTAGCGGGGTTACAGGGGTCGAATTCACCCCTCCACTTT. The chain links TRBV7-2 to TRBJ1-6, with 7 bases lining up with TRBD1. This CDR3 is 17 amino acids long. Germline CDR1 reads SGHTA; CDR2 reads FQGNSA. The V segment lost 0 bases and the J segment 7 bases; nucleotides outside the gene matches: 9.

This chain uses TRBV18 with TRBJ1-6, with 7 bases fitting TRBD1. Germline CDR1 KGHSH, CDR2 LQKENI. This CDR3 has 15 amino acids. V shed 0 bases and J 7 bases; nucleotides not matched to a gene: 3. The CDR3 region is CASSPPAGGNSPLHF. CDR3 DNA: TGTGCCAGCTCACCACCGGCAGGGGGGAATTCACCCCTCCACTTT.

This chain connects TRBV3-1 (or the pseudogene TRBV3-2) to TRBJ2-1, with 8 nucleotides matching TRBD2. This CDR3 is 13 amino acids long. Trimming removed 1 base from V and 15 bases from J; junction bases left unmatched: 8. Germline-derived CDR1 and CDR2 are LGHDT and YNNKEL (reference sequence). The CDR3 loop reads CASSQGGGGTVFF. The CDR3 region has the DNA TGTGCCAGCAGCCAAGGAGGCGGGGGGACGGTGTTCTTC.

As DNA, the CDR3 is TGTGCCAGTAGTCTCTGGACAGGGGGCAACTATGGCTACACCTTC. Translated, it gives CASSLWTGGNYGYTF. The V gene is TRBV19, the J gene TRBJ1-2, with 11 bases aligning to TRBD1. V shed 5 bases and J 2 bases; nucleotides not matched to a gene: 4. The V gene's germline CDR1 is LNHDA and CDR2 SQIVND (reference sequence). The CDR3 has 15 amino acids. The full variable domain, rest sourced from reference TRBV19 and TRBJ1-2, is DGGITQSPKYLFRKEGQNVTLSCEQNLNHDAMYWYRQDPGQGLRLIYYSQIVNDFQKGDIAEGYSVSREKKESFPLTVTSAQKNPTAFYLCASSLWTGGNYGYTFGSGTRLTVV.

The CDR3 DNA reads as TGTGCCAGCAGCTGGACAGCTGAACCTAACTATGGCTACACCTTC. It codes for CASSWTAEPNYGYTF. V is TRBV2 and J is TRBJ1-2; D might be TRBD1 (6 bases). With 6 bases removed from V and 0 bases from J, the gap between germline ends came to 14 bases. Germline V lookup: CDR1 SNHLY, CDR2 FYNNEI. CDR3 length equals 15 residues.